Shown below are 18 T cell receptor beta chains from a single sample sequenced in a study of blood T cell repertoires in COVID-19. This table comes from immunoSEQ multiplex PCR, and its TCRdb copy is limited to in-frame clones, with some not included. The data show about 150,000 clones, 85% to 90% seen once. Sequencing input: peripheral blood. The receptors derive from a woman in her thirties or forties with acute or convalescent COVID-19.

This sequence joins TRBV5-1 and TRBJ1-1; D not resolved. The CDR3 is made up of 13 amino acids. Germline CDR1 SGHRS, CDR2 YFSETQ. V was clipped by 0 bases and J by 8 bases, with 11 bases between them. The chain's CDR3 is CASSLALGGEAFF. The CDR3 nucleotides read TGCGCCAGCAGCTTGGCCCTCGGCGGAGAAGCTTTCTTT.

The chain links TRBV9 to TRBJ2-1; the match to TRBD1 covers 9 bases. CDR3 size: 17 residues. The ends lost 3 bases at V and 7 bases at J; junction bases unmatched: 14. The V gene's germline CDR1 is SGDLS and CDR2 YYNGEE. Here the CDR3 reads CASSASKTGGRENEQFF. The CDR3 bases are TGTGCCAGCAGCGCGAGCAAGACAGGGGGAAGGGAAAATGAGCAGTTCTTC.

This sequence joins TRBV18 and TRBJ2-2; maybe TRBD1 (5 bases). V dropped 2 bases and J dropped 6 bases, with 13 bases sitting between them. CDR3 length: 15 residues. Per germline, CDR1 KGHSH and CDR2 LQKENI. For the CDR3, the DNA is TGTGCCAGCTCACCATTCCACGAAGGGGCCGGGGAGCTGTTTTTT. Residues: CASSPFHEGAGELFF. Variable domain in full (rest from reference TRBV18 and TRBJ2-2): NAGVMQNPRHLVRRRGQEARLRCSPMKGHSHVYWYRQLPEEGLKFMVYLQKENIIDESGMPKERFSAEFPKEGPSILRIQQVVRGDSAAYFCASSPFHEGAGELFFGEGSRLTVL.

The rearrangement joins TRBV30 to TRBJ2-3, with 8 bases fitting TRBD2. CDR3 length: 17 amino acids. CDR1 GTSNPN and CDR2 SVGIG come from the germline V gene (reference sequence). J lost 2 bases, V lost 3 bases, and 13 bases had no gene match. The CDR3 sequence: CAWSRGWLAGPTDTQYF. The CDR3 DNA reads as TGTGCCTGGAGCCGGGGGTGGCTAGCGGGCCCCACAGATACGCAGTATTTT.

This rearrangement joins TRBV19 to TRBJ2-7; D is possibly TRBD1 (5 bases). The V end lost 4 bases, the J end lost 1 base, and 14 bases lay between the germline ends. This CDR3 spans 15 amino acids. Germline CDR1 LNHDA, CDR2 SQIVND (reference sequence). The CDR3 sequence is CASSTDSAGSYEQYF. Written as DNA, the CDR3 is TGTGCCAGTAGTACCGACTCGGCAGGGTCCTACGAGCAGTACTTC.

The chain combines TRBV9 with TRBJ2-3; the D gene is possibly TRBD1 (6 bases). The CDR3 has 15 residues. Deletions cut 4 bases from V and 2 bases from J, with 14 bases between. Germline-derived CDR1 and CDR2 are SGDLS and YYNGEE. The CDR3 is CASSSSTGTTDTQYF. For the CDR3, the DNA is TGTGCCAGCAGCTCTAGCACAGGGACCACAGATACGCAGTATTTT.

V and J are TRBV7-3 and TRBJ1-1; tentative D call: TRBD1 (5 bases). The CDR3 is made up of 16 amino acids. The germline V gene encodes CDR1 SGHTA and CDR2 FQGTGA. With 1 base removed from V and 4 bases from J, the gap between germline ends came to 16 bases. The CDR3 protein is CASSLIPGPVGTEAFF. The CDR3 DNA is TGTGCCAGCAGCTTAATTCCAGGGCCGGTAGGCACTGAAGCTTTCTTT.

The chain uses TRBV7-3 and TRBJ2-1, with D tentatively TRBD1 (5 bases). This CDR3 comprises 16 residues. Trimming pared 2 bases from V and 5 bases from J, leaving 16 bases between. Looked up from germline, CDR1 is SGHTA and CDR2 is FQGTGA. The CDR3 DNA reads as TGTGCCAGCAGCTTATTACAGGCAACCACTCACAATGAGCAGTTCTTC. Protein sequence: CASSLLQATTHNEQFF.

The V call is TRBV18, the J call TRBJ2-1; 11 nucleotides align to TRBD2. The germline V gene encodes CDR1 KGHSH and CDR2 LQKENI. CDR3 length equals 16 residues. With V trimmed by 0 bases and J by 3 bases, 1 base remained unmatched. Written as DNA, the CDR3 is TGTGCCAGCTCACCACCGGGACTAGCGGTCTACAATGAGCAGTTCTTC. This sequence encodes CASSPPGLAVYNEQFF.

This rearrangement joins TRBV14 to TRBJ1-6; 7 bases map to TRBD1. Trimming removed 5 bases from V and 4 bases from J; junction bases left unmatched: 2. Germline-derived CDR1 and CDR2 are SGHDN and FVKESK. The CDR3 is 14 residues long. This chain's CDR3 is CASSLTGYNSPLHF. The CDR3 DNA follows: TGTGCCAGCAGCTTGACAGGGTATAATTCACCCCTCCACTTT.

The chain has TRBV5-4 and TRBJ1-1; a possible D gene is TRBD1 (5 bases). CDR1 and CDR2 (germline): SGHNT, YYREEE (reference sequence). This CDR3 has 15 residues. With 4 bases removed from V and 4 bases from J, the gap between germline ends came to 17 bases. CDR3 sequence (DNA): TGTGCCAGCAGCAGCCTCCGGGACTCCCCCACTGAAGCTTTCTTT. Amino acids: CASSSLRDSPTEAFF.

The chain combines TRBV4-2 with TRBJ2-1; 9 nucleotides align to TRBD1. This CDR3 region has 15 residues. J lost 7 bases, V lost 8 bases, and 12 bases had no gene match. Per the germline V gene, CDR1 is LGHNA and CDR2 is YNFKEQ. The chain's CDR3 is CASGPDRGFKNEQFF. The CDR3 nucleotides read TGTGCCAGCGGGCCGGACAGGGGTTTTAAAAATGAGCAGTTCTTC.

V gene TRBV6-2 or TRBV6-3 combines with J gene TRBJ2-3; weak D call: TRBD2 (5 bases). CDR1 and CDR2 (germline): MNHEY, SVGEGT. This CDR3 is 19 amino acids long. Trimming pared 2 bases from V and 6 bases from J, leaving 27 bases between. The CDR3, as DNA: TGTGCCAGCAGTTACACCCATTCGAGGACTCAAAACAAGAGGGATACGCAGTATTTT. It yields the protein CASSYTHSRTQNKRDTQYF.

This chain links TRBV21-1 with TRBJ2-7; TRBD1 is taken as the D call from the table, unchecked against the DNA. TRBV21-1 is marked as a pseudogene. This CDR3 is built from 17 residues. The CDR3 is CASSILRAGTDLNEQYF. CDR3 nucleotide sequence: TGTGCCAGCAGCATCCTGAGGGCCGGGACAGATTTAAACGAGCAGTACTTC.

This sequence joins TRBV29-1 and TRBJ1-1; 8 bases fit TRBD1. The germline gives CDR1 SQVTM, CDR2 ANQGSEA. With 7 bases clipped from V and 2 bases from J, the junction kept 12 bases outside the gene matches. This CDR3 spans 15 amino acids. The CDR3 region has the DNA TGCAGCGAAAGGTCAGGGGGCGCGTTTAACACTGAAGCTTTCTTT. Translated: CSERSGGAFNTEAFF.

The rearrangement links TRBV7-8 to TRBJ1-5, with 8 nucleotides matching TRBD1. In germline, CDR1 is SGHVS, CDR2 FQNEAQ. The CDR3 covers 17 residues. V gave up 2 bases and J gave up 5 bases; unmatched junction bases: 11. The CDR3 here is CASSLRTGTGPDQPQHF. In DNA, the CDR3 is TGTGCCAGCAGCTTAAGAACAGGGACAGGACCTGATCAGCCCCAGCATTTT.

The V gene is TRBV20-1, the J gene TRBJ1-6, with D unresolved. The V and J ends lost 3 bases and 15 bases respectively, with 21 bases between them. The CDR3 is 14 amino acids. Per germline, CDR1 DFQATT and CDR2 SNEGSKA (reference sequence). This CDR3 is CSASRLGLSRVLHF. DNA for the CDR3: TGCAGTGCTAGTAGACTGGGCCTGTCGAGGGTCCTCCACTTT.

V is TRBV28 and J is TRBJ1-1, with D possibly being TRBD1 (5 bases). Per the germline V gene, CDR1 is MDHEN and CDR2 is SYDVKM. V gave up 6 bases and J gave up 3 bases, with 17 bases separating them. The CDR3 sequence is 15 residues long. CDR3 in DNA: TGTGCCAGCAGGGCGTCCGGGACGGGAGACACTGAAGCTTTCTTT. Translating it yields CASRASGTGDTEAFF. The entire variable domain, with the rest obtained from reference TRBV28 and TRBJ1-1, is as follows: DVKVTQSSRYLVKRTGEKVFLECVQDMDHENMFWYRQDPGLGLRLIYFSYDVKMKEKGDIPEGYSVSREKKERFSLILESASTNQTSMYLCASRASGTGDTEAFFGQGTRLTVV.